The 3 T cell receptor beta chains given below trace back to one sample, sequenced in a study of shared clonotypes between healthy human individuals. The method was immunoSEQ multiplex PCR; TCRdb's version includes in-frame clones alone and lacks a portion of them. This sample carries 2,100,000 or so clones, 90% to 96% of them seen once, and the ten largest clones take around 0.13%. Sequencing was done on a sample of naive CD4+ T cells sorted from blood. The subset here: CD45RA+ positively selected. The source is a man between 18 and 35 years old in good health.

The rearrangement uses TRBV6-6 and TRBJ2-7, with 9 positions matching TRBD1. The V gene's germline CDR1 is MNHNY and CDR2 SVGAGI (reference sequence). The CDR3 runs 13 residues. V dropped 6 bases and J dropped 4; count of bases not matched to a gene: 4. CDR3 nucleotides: TGTGCCAGCAGCAACAGGGGGCTGTACGAGCAGTACTTC. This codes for CASSNRGLYEQYF.

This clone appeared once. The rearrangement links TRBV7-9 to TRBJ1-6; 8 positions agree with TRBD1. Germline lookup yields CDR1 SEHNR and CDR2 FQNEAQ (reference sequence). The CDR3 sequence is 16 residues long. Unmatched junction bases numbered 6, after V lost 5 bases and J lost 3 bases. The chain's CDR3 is CASSISGGGYNSPLHF. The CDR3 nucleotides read TGTGCCAGCAGCATCTCAGGGGGCGGCTATAATTCACCCCTCCACTTT.

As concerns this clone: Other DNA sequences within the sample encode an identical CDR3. The CDR3 region is CAISGGYNEKLFF. CDR3 bases: TGTGCCATCAGCGGGGGCTACAATGAAAAACTGTTTTTT. This chain joins TRBV10-3 and TRBJ1-4; a possible D gene is TRBD1 (6 bases). The CDR3 is made up of 13 amino acids. The ends were cut back, 6 bases at V and 5 bases at J, with 10 bases in the middle. Per germline, CDR1 ENHRY and CDR2 SYGVKD.